The next 23 T cell receptor beta chains were all read from a single sample in a study of blood T cell repertoires in COVID-19. Using immunoSEQ multiplex PCR, the repertoire was profiled, and TCRdb retains in-frame clones only, with some absent. The profile covers just over 250,000 clones, with approximately 88% appearing a single time and roughly 10% taken by the ten largest. Material for sequencing was peripheral blood. The source of these receptors is a woman aged 65 to 85 with COVID-19, enrolled during active disease.

About this clone: The sample holds other DNA sequences that translate to the same CDR3. This rearrangement joins TRBV19 to TRBJ1-2; TRBD1 might be the D (6 bases). V shed 3 bases and J shed 2 bases, with 7 bases lying between them. There are 13 residues in the CDR3. Germline V gives CDR1 LNHDA, CDR2 SQIVND (reference sequence). DNA for the CDR3: TGTGCCAGTAGTATTCAGGGGAACTATGGCTACACCTTC. Translated: CASSIQGNYGYTF.

The chain links TRBV27 to TRBJ1-5; 7 nucleotides agree with TRBD1. V shed 0 bases and J 7 bases; nucleotides not matched to a gene: 6. The CDR3 totals 15 residues. From germline, CDR1 is MNHEY and CDR2 SMNVEV (reference sequence). CDR3 loop: CASSLSTGWGQPQHF. The CDR3 region has the DNA TGTGCCAGCAGTTTATCGACAGGGTGGGGACAGCCCCAGCATTTT.

The chain links TRBV20-1 to TRBJ2-3, with D unclear. The CDR3 is 11 amino acids. V dropped 3 bases and J dropped 3 bases, with 4 bases sitting between them. CDR1 is DFQATT, CDR2 SNEGSKA, per germline (reference sequence). The CDR3 bases are TGCAGTGCTAGTCAAACAGATACGCAGTATTTT. Encoded protein: CSASQTDTQYF.

The rearrangement links TRBV19 to TRBJ2-3, with TRBD2 matching over 15 bases. Germline CDR1 LNHDA, CDR2 SQIVND (reference sequence). V lost 8 bases to trimming and J lost 3 bases; unmatched junction nucleotides: 9. The CDR3 sequence is 17 residues long. As DNA, the CDR3 is TGTGCCAGTGCAAAACCGGGGACTAGCGGGAGGACAGATACGCAGTATTTT. Encoded protein: CASAKPGTSGRTDTQYF.

This clone has just one count. The CDR3, as DNA: TGTGCCAGTAGGACGGAGGGGTACCGCGGCTACACCTTC. Its protein is CASRTEGYRGYTF. V is TRBV19 and J is TRBJ1-2; tentatively, D is TRBD1 (5 bases). Trimming removed 6 bases at V and 8 bases at J, with 16 bases between. The CDR3 runs 13 residues. Germline loops: CDR1 LNHDA, CDR2 SQIVND (reference sequence).

This clone was found once. The chain employs TRBV5-1 and TRBJ2-4, with 9 nucleotides matching TRBD2. V gave up 3 bases and J gave up 1 base; unmatched junction bases: 11. Germline-derived CDR1 and CDR2 are SGHRS and YFSETQ. This CDR3 is 18 amino acids long. CDR3 DNA sequence: TGCGCCAGCAGCTCCTTCTTTAGCGGGAGTCCGGCCAAAAACATTCAGTACTTC. As protein: CASSSFFSGSPAKNIQYF.

With respect to this clone: This CDR3 is also generated by other DNA sequences in the sample. The chain uses TRBV3-1 (or the pseudogene TRBV3-2) and TRBJ1-5; the D gene is possibly TRBD1 (6 bases). Germline values: CDR1 LGHDT, CDR2 YNNKEL (reference sequence). This CDR3 region has 14 residues. Trimming shortened V by 1 base and J by 2 bases, and 6 bases separated the two germline ends. CDR3 coding DNA: TGTGCCAGCAGCCAAGCAGGGGGCAATCAGCCCCAGCATTTT. Residues: CASSQAGGNQPQHF.

The chain joins TRBV13 to TRBJ1-6; TRBD1 aligns across 8 bases. The germline V gene has CDR1 PRHDT and CDR2 FYEKMQ (reference sequence). CDR3 size: 13 residues. Trimming removed 5 bases from V and 17 bases from J; junction bases left unmatched: 11. The CDR3 spells CASSPKPGQAFHF. The CDR3 coding sequence is TGTGCCAGCAGCCCGAAACCGGGACAGGCTTTCCACTTT. The full variable domain, rest sourced from reference TRBV13 and TRBJ1-6, is AAGVIQSPRHLIKEKRETATLKCYPIPRHDTVYWYQQGPGQDPQFLISFYEKMQSDKGSIPDRFSAQQFSDYHSELNMSSLELGDSALYFCASSPKPGQAFHFGNGTRLTVT.

V is TRBV7-2 and J is TRBJ1-2; TRBD1 is a possible D gene (5 bases). Per germline, CDR1 SGHTA and CDR2 FQGNSA. The CDR3 sequence is 13 residues long. V was shortened by 3 bases and J by 7 bases, with 12 bases between the two germline ends. CDR3 DNA sequence: TGTGCCAGCAGCTTGTCCATCCAGGGTGGCTACACCTTC. It translates to CASSLSIQGGYTF.

This clone appeared once. This sequence joins TRBV20-1 and TRBJ2-4; tentative D call: TRBD2 (6 bases). V was trimmed by 3 bases and J by 0 bases, leaving 12 bases between them. Germline assignment: CDR1 DFQATT and CDR2 SNEGSKA (reference sequence). There are 15 residues in the CDR3. This CDR3 is CSASGGSEAKNIQYF. In nucleotides, the CDR3 is TGCAGTGCTAGTGGAGGGAGCGAAGCCAAAAACATTCAGTACTTC.

This sequence joins TRBV19 and TRBJ1-6; 8 nucleotides agree with TRBD1. After removal of 5 bases from V and 6 bases from J, the junction contained 3 bases not matched to a gene. CDR1 and CDR2 (germline): LNHDA, SQIVND (reference sequence). This CDR3 has 14 amino acids. CDR3 protein: CASSGTGGNSPLHF. CDR3 DNA sequence: TGTGCCAGTAGTGGAACAGGGGGTAATTCACCCCTCCACTTT.

This clone was observed a few times. V is TRBV25-1 and J is TRBJ2-3, with TRBD2 matching over 12 bases. Unmatched junction bases numbered 1, after V lost 5 bases and J lost 1 base. CDR3 length: 15 residues. Germline V gene sequence: CDR1 MGHDK, CDR2 SYGVNS. For the CDR3, the DNA is TGTGCCAGCAGTAGACTAGCGGGGGGCACAGATACGCAGTATTTT. Translated: CASSRLAGGTDTQYF. The entire variable domain, with the rest obtained from reference TRBV25-1 and TRBJ2-3, is as follows: EADIYQTPRYLVIGTGKKITLECSQTMGHDKMYWYQQDPGMELHLIHYSYGVNSTEKGDLSSESTVSRIRTEHFPLTLESARPSHTSQYLCASSRLAGGTDTQYFGPGTRLTVL.

The chain links TRBV27 to TRBJ2-7; 9 bases are shared with TRBD1. CDR1 is MNHEY, CDR2 SMNVEV, per germline (reference sequence). This CDR3 is built from 17 residues. J gave up 5 bases and V 2 bases, and 13 bases lay outside the gene matches. CDR3 loop: CASSLRFTYRGLNEQYF. CDR3 nucleotides: TGTGCCAGCAGTTTACGTTTTACATACAGGGGGCTGAACGAGCAGTACTTC.

This chain links TRBV24-1 with TRBJ2-1; D might be TRBD1 (6 bases). The CDR3 contains 15 residues. V lost 4 bases and J 5 bases, leaving 14 bases between the germline ends. The germline V gene encodes CDR1 KGHDR and CDR2 SFDVKD. The CDR3 sequence: CATSEFDRLDNEQFF. CDR3 DNA sequence: TGTGCCACCAGTGAGTTCGACAGGCTGGACAATGAGCAGTTCTTC.

The J gene is TRBJ1-2, the V gene TRBV28; 10 positions agree with TRBD1. The CDR3 has 14 amino acids. Trimming removed 7 bases from V and 5 bases from J; junction bases left unmatched: 7. Germline-derived CDR1 and CDR2 are MDHEN and SYDVKM. CDR3 in amino acids: CASIRQGAAYGYTF. The CDR3 DNA follows: TGTGCCAGCATTAGACAGGGGGCTGCGTATGGCTACACCTTC.

The count of this clone is one. The rearrangement links TRBV7-9 to TRBJ1-1; possibly TRBD1 for D (5 bases). The CDR3 is 13 amino acids. Per the germline V gene, CDR1 is SEHNR and CDR2 is FQNEAQ (reference sequence). Trimming stripped 6 bases from V and 12 bases from J, with 20 bases between. The CDR3 loop is CASRGGTPRGTFF. CDR3 DNA: TGTGCCAGCAGGGGGGGGACTCCCCGGGGAACTTTCTTT.

V usage is TRBV28 and J usage is TRBJ1-2; 9 bases fit TRBD1. The CDR3 consists of 13 residues. After removal of 9 bases from V and 1 base from J, the junction contained 3 bases not matched to a gene. Germline V gene lookup returns CDR1 MDHEN and CDR2 SYDVKM. The CDR3 region is CASKTGGNYGYTF. In DNA, the CDR3 is TGTGCCAGTAAGACAGGGGGTAACTATGGCTACACCTTC.

The V gene is TRBV11-2, the J gene TRBJ1-5; D might be TRBD1 (5 bases). Germline CDR1 reads SGHAT; CDR2 reads FQNNGV. Trimming left V 4 bases short and J 5 bases short, with 12 bases between. This CDR3 is 14 amino acids long. This CDR3 reads CASSSQGGDQPQHF. The CDR3 region has the DNA TGTGCCAGCAGCTCCCAGGGAGGAGATCAGCCCCAGCATTTT. Filled out from reference TRBV11-2 and TRBJ1-5, the complete variable domain reads EAGVAQSPRYKIIEKRQSVAFWCNPISGHATLYWYQQILGQGPKLLIQFQNNGVVDDSQLPKDRFSAERLKGVDSTLKIQPAKLEDSAVYLCASSSQGGDQPQHFGDGTRLSIL.

This clone was observed a single time. This chain joins TRBV29-1 and TRBJ2-1, with D tentatively TRBD2 (11 bases). The V gene lost 5 bases and the J gene lost 4 bases, with 45 bases spanning the gap. Germline V CDR1 and CDR2: SQVTM, ANQGSEA. CDR3 length equals 24 residues. The CDR3 nucleotides read TGCAGCGTTTTAGGAACGGGACAGGGGACTAGCGGCAACTTAAAACCCATTGTTTACAATGAGCAGTTCTTC. Encoded protein: CSVLGTGQGTSGNLKPIVYNEQFF.

The rearrangement uses TRBV2 and TRBJ1-5, with 7 positions matching TRBD1. Germline CDR1 is SNHLY and CDR2 is FYNNEI. Trimming cost V 5 bases and J 3 bases; bases outside gene matches: 10. CDR3 length equals 16 residues. The CDR3 loop reads CASSQQTGTDNQPQHF. The CDR3 region has the DNA TGTGCCAGCAGTCAGCAGACCGGGACAGACAATCAGCCCCAGCATTTT.

This rearrangement joins TRBV6-5 to TRBJ1-6; TRBD1 aligns across 8 bases. Germline-derived CDR1 and CDR2 are MNHEY and SVGAGI. This CDR3 comprises 14 residues. The ends lost 7 bases at V and 4 bases at J; junction bases unmatched: 3. CDR3 protein: CASTRTGYNSPLHF. CDR3 in DNA: TGTGCCAGCACCCGGACAGGGTATAATTCACCCCTCCACTTT.

This clone was seen once. The rearrangement links TRBV7-3 to TRBJ1-3; 7 bases match TRBD1. V was clipped by 5 bases and J by 3 bases; unmatched bases: 4. Germline V gene lookup returns CDR1 SGHTA and CDR2 FQGTGA. The CDR3 extends over 14 amino acids. The DNA of the CDR3 is TGTGCCAGCAGCCCTACAGGGGATGGAAACACCATATATTTT. Translating gives CASSPTGDGNTIYF.

The chain couples TRBV3-1 (or the pseudogene TRBV3-2) to TRBJ2-5, with D maybe TRBD2 (6 bases). CDR3 size: 15 residues. With 1 base removed from V and 2 bases from J, the gap between germline ends came to 11 bases. CDR1 is LGHDT, CDR2 YNNKEL, per germline (reference sequence). The CDR3, as DNA: TGTGCCAGCAGCCAAGTAACGGGAGCACAAGAGACCCAGTACTTC. Protein product: CASSQVTGAQETQYF.